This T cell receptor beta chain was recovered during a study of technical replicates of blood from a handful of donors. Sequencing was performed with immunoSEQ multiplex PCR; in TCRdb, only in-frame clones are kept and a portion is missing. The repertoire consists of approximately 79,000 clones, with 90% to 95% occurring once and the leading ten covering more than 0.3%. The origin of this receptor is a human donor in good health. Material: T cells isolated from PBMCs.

The CDR3 spells CASSLKVAGGPGELFF. The CDR3 DNA reads TGTGCCAGCAGTCTAAAGGTAGCGGGAGGGCCCGGGGAGCTGTTTTTT. The V and J genes are TRBV28 and TRBJ2-2; 11 positions match TRBD2. The V segment lost 5 bases and the J segment 6 bases; nucleotides outside the gene matches: 8. CDR1 MDHEN and CDR2 SYDVKM come from the germline V gene. CDR3 length: 16 amino acids.